This TCR beta chain was recorded in a study of control samples from healthy donors and cancer patients. The assay was immunoSEQ multiplex PCR, and TCRdb's table has in-frame clones only and misses some. Of around 120,000 clones in the sample, about 90% were seen once. The CDR3 has 16 residues. V lost 1 base, J lost 4 bases, and 14 bases lay in between. Per the germline V gene, CDR1 is MNHNS and CDR2 is SASEGT. The rearrangement uses TRBV6-1 and TRBJ1-5; no clear D. The TCR sequence derives from a man aged 55 to 70 in good health. Sequencing was carried out using blood. The CDR3 DNA sequence: TGTGCCAGCAGTGAAGATTATCCTAGCCCAAATCAGCCCCAGCATTTT. Amino acid sequence: CASSEDYPSPNQPQHF.